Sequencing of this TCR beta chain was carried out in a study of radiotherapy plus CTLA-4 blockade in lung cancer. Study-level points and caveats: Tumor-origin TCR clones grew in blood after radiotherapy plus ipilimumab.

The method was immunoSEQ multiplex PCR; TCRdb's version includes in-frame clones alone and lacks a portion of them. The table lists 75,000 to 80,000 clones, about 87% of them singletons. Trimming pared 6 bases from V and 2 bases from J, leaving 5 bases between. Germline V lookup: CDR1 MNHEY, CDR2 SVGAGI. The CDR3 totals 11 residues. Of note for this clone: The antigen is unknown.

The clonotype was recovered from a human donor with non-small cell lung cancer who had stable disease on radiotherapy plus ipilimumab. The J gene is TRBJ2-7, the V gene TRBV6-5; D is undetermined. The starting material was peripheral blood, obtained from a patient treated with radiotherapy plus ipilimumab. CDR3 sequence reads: CASSQTYEQYF. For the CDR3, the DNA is TGTGCCAGCAGCCAAACCTACGAGCAGTACTTC.